Listed here are 29 T cell receptor beta chains from one sample, sequenced in a study of long-term antiretroviral therapy in people with HIV. Researchers report immunoSEQ v3.0 was run at survey level. Profiled with immunoSEQ multiplex PCR; TCRdb holds only in-frame clones, not every one. The top ten hold more than 15% of the sample, which has 20,000 to 25,000 clones, under 85% seen once. Sequenced material: unsorted PBMCs, taken 0.5 years before starting antiretroviral therapy. Receptors were obtained from a middle-aged man with HIV.

This clone was counted between two and nine times. The chain has TRBV28 and TRBJ1-2; D is perhaps TRBD1 (5 bases). The CDR3 sequence is 13 residues long. From germline, CDR1 is MDHEN and CDR2 SYDVKM. Between the trimmed V and J ends, which lost 4 bases and 8 bases, there was a span of 14 bases. Here the CDR3 DNA reads TGTGCCAGCAGTTCCGTACCGGGGGTCGGCTACACCTTC. Protein sequence: CASSSVPGVGYTF.

This chain joins TRBV28 and TRBJ2-7; 7 bases are shared with TRBD1. Germline lookup yields CDR1 MDHEN and CDR2 SYDVKM. V lost 3 bases, J lost 3 bases, and 5 bases stayed unmatched. This CDR3 is built from 14 residues. CDR3 sequence reads: CASSLGDRDYEQYF. The DNA for the CDR3 is TGTGCCAGCAGTTTGGGAGACAGGGACTACGAGCAGTACTTC.

The J gene is TRBJ2-1, the V gene TRBV28; 15 bases are a match to TRBD2. The CDR3 totals 16 residues. V lost 7 bases to trimming and J lost 4 bases; unmatched junction nucleotides: 5. From germline, CDR1 is MDHEN and CDR2 SYDVKM. CDR3 bases: TGTGCCAGCATGGGGACTAGCGGGGGGCGATACAATGAGCAGTTCTTC. It codes for CASMGTSGGRYNEQFF. Looking up the rest from reference TRBV28 and TRBJ2-1 gives the full variable domain: DVKVTQSSRYLVKRTGEKVFLECVQDMDHENMFWYRQDPGLGLRLIYFSYDVKMKEKGDIPEGYSVSREKKERFSLILESASTNQTSMYLCASMGTSGGRYNEQFFGPGTRLTVL.

The V gene is TRBV2, the J gene TRBJ1-1; 7 nucleotides line up with TRBD1. The CDR3 extends over 15 amino acids. Germline V CDR1 and CDR2: SNHLY, FYNNEI. The junction had 10 bases not matched to a gene; V was cut back by 4 bases and J by 5 bases. The chain's CDR3 is CASSVKGAGSTEAFF. As DNA, the CDR3 is TGTGCCAGCAGTGTAAAGGGGGCTGGGAGTACTGAAGCTTTCTTT.

The chain employs TRBV9 and TRBJ2-2; TRBD2 agrees at 8 bases. CDR3 length: 15 residues. Trimming removed 3 bases from V and 3 bases from J; junction bases left unmatched: 4. Germline values: CDR1 SGDLS, CDR2 YYNGEE. CDR3 DNA: TGTGCCAGCAGCGCAAGCGGGGGACACACCGGGGAGCTGTTTTTT. Amino acid sequence: CASSASGGHTGELFF.

This clone was seen once. The CDR3 DNA follows: TGCGCCAGCAGCTCAGGGGAGGTCACCGGGGAGCTGTTTTTT. This translates into CASSSGEVTGELFF. The chain employs TRBV5-1 and TRBJ2-2; D assignment may be TRBD1 or TRBD2 (6 bases each). The CDR3 has 14 amino acids. V was pared by 3 bases and J by 4 bases, with 10 bases between. Looked up from germline, CDR1 is SGHRS and CDR2 is YFSETQ.

This rearrangement joins TRBV11-2 to TRBJ2-7; 8 bases line up with TRBD1. CDR1 is SGHAT and CDR2 is FQNNGV in the germline V gene. Losses at the gene ends were 5 bases for V and 3 bases for J; bases not matched to a gene: 6. The CDR3 is 14 amino acids. The CDR3 loop is CASSPRTGLYEQYF. DNA of the CDR3: TGTGCCAGCAGCCCGAGGACAGGGCTCTACGAGCAGTACTTC.

The rearrangement joins TRBV20-1 to TRBJ2-1; unclear D gene. CDR1 is DFQATT and CDR2 is SNEGSKA in the germline V gene (reference sequence). This CDR3 is built from 11 residues. The V end was cut by 5 bases, the J end by 7 bases, with 9 bases between. The CDR3 region is CSASQRNEQFF. CDR3 DNA sequence: TGCAGTGCTTCGCAGAGAAATGAGCAGTTCTTC.

The chain couples TRBV5-6 to TRBJ2-5; 9 nucleotides align to TRBD1. The CDR3 has 14 residues. Per the germline V gene, CDR1 is SGHDT and CDR2 is YYEEEE. V was clipped by 0 bases and J by 6 bases; unmatched bases: 3. The CDR3 sequence is CASSLAGTGKTQYF. Here the CDR3 DNA reads TGTGCCAGCAGCTTGGCTGGGACAGGGAAGACCCAGTACTTC.

The V call is TRBV29-1, the J call TRBJ1-4, with D perhaps matching TRBD1 (5 bases). Germline V gene sequence: CDR1 SQVTM, CDR2 ANQGSEA. V was clipped by 7 bases and J by 6 bases, with 12 bases between them. CDR3 size: 12 residues. The CDR3 loop reads CSALGGDEKLFF. The CDR3 DNA is TGCAGCGCCCTGGGAGGGGATGAAAAACTGTTTTTT. The entire variable domain, with the rest obtained from reference TRBV29-1 and TRBJ1-4, is as follows: SAVISQKPSRDICQRGTSLTIQCQVDSQVTMMFWYRQQPGQSLTLIATANQGSEATYESGFVIDKFPISRPNLTFSTLTVSNMSPEDSSIYLCSALGGDEKLFFGSGTQLSVL.

The chain uses TRBV6-5 and TRBJ2-2; 7 bases align to TRBD2. With V trimmed by 5 bases and J by 6 bases, 9 bases remained unmatched. From germline, CDR1 is MNHEY and CDR2 SVGAGI. This CDR3 is 15 amino acids long. This CDR3 reads CASSMGGGGAGELFF. The DNA for the CDR3 is TGTGCCAGCAGTATGGGCGGGGGTGGTGCCGGGGAGCTGTTTTTT.

V usage is TRBV6-1 and J usage is TRBJ1-1, with no clear D. Trimming cost V 2 bases and J 1 base, with 5 bases left between them. This CDR3 contains 13 residues. Germline values: CDR1 MNHNS, CDR2 SASEGT. Here the CDR3 DNA reads TGTGCCAGCAGTGAATTAAGGAACACTGAAGCTTTCTTT. Translation: CASSELRNTEAFF.

This clone was counted a single time. The rearrangement uses TRBV4-3 and TRBJ1-2; possibly TRBD1 for D (5 bases). Trimming left V 2 bases short and J 2 bases short, with 15 bases between. This CDR3 comprises 16 residues. Germline CDR1 reads LGHNA; CDR2 reads YSLEER. The CDR3 protein is CASSQILIRDNYGYTF. The CDR3, as DNA: TGCGCCAGCAGCCAAATCTTAATCCGGGACAACTATGGCTACACCTTC.

This clone is large. The chain has TRBV6-5 and TRBJ1-2; 8 nucleotides align to TRBD1. Germline assignment: CDR1 MNHEY and CDR2 SVGAGI. This CDR3 region has 13 residues. With V trimmed by 2 bases and J by 7 bases, 3 bases remained unmatched. Here the CDR3 reads CASSYGQGGGYTF. The CDR3 DNA follows: TGTGCCAGCAGTTACGGACAGGGTGGTGGCTACACCTTC.

The chain couples TRBV28 to TRBJ2-3; D not resolved. Germline CDR1 and CDR2: MDHEN and SYDVKM. The CDR3 length is 16 residues. The V and J ends lost 4 bases and 2 bases respectively, with 16 bases between them. CDR3 region: CASSSGGISNTDTQYF. The CDR3 region has the DNA TGTGCCAGCAGTTCCGGTGGGATCAGCAACACAGATACGCAGTATTTT.

The rearrangement links TRBV27 to TRBJ1-6, with a weak D call TRBD1 (5 bases). V was trimmed by 3 bases and J by 9 bases, leaving 27 bases between them. The CDR3 extends over 19 amino acids. Germline CDR1 and CDR2: MNHEY and SMNVEV (reference sequence). The CDR3: CASSLRQGLLLTVGSPLHF. For the CDR3, the DNA is TGTGCCAGCAGTTTGAGGCAGGGACTACTACTAACTGTGGGTTCACCCCTCCACTTT.

CDR3 loop: CASSSQGRVVNTEAFF. In nucleotides, the CDR3 is TGTGCCAGCTCGTCACAGGGGAGGGTAGTGAACACTGAAGCTTTCTTT. The rearrangement uses TRBV27 and TRBJ1-1; TRBD1 aligns across 7 bases. CDR1 is MNHEY and CDR2 is SMNVEV in the germline V gene (reference sequence). V lost 8 bases, J lost 0 bases, and 12 bases stayed unmatched. The length of the CDR3 is 16 residues.

This chain uses TRBV7-2 with TRBJ1-1; TRBD1 aligns across 8 bases. V shed 0 bases and J 10 bases; nucleotides not matched to a gene: 13. The CDR3 is 16 amino acids. Germline CDR1 and CDR2: SGHTA and FQGNSA. The DNA for the CDR3 is TGTGCCAGCAGCTTAGCGGGGCAGGGGGCGCGAGGAGTAGCTTTCTTT. Protein: CASSLAGQGARGVAFF. The variable domain in full, completed from reference TRBV7-2 and TRBJ1-1, reads GAGVSQSPSNKVTEKGKDVELRCDPISGHTALYWYRQSLGQGLEFLIYFQGNSAPDKSGLPSDRFSAERTGGSVSTLTIQRTQQEDSAVYLCASSLAGQGARGVAFFGQGTRLTVV.

The gene calls are TRBV9 and TRBJ2-7, with 8 bases lining up with TRBD2. In germline, CDR1 is SGDLS, CDR2 YYNGEE. Losses at the gene ends were 2 bases for V and 1 base for J; bases not matched to a gene: 5. The CDR3 is 15 amino acids. Here the CDR3 reads CASSVGRGGSYEQYF. The CDR3 nucleotides are TGTGCCAGCAGCGTTGGCCGGGGGGGATCCTACGAGCAGTACTTC.

This chain links TRBV20-1 with TRBJ1-1, with no clear D. The germline V and J ends were trimmed by 6 bases and 7 bases, with 12 bases remaining between them. CDR1 is DFQATT, CDR2 SNEGSKA, per germline (reference sequence). CDR3 length: 11 amino acids. The CDR3 DNA sequence: TGCAGTGCCCCTCTAGCAGATGAAGCTTTCTTT. It is translated as CSAPLADEAFF.

The CDR3 reads CASRGTPFSGANVLTF. As DNA, the CDR3 is TGTGCCAGCCGCGGGACACCCTTCTCTGGGGCCAACGTCCTGACTTTC. V usage is TRBV28 and J usage is TRBJ2-6; tentatively, D is TRBD1 or TRBD2 (6 bases each). The CDR3 sequence is 16 residues long. V was clipped by 8 bases and J by 0 bases, with 14 bases between them. Per the germline V gene, CDR1 is MDHEN and CDR2 is SYDVKM.

The chain is built from TRBV7-9 and TRBJ1-4; 8 nucleotides align to TRBD1. Germline CDR1 SEHNR, CDR2 FQNEAQ (reference sequence). After removal of 7 bases from V and 3 bases from J, the junction contained 16 bases not matched to a gene. The CDR3 has 18 amino acids. CDR3 region: CASIPLGQGAVSNEKLFF. For the CDR3, the DNA is TGTGCCAGCATTCCCTTGGGCCAGGGGGCGGTATCTAATGAAAAACTGTTTTTT.

The V and J genes are TRBV11-2 and TRBJ1-4; 10 positions match TRBD1. Germline CDR1 and CDR2: SGHAT and FQNNGV. The CDR3 spans 15 residues. J was trimmed by 12 bases and V by 6 bases; bases with no gene match: 13. CDR3 loop: CASSTSRDRGRELFF. The CDR3 DNA is TGTGCCAGCAGTACTAGCCGGGACAGGGGTCGGGAACTGTTTTTT.

J is TRBJ2-1 and V is TRBV7-2; 7 nucleotides agree with TRBD2. This CDR3 is 18 amino acids long. Trimming took 5 bases from V and 4 from J; bases not matched to a gene: 17. Germline lookup yields CDR1 SGHTA and CDR2 FQGNSA. The CDR3 DNA reads TGTGCCAGCAGCCTCGTCCCTCGGTCGGGGGGAGGGTACAATGAGCAGTTCTTC. Translated, it gives CASSLVPRSGGGYNEQFF.

The chain links TRBV7-2 to TRBJ2-5, with D tentatively TRBD1 (5 bases). The germline V gene encodes CDR1 SGHTA and CDR2 FQGNSA. The CDR3 extends over 14 amino acids. Trimming stripped 5 bases from V and 2 bases from J, with 12 bases between. DNA for the CDR3: TGTGCCAGCAGCCCAGGCGGACAACAAGAGACCCAGTACTTC. Translation gives CASSPGGQQETQYF.

The J gene is TRBJ2-5, the V gene TRBV28; D uncertain. The CDR3 spans 13 residues. The germline V gene has CDR1 MDHEN and CDR2 SYDVKM. Trimming stripped 7 bases from V and 2 bases from J, with 11 bases between. The CDR3 protein is CASTSVLQETQYF. The CDR3 coding sequence is TGTGCCAGCACCAGTGTGTTACAAGAGACCCAGTACTTC.

V gene TRBV19 combines with J gene TRBJ1-5; D is unclear. There are 15 residues in the CDR3. Germline V gene data show CDR1 as LNHDA and CDR2 as SQIVND (reference sequence). V lost 6 bases and J 1 base, leaving 13 bases between the germline ends. As DNA, the CDR3 is TGTGCCAGTAGACCAAAGGGTATGAGCAATCAGCCCCAGCATTTT. This translates into CASRPKGMSNQPQHF.

The V gene is TRBV18, the J gene TRBJ1-4; 8 nucleotides match TRBD1. The length of the CDR3 is 15 residues. Per germline, CDR1 KGHSH and CDR2 LQKENI. V was pared by 5 bases and J by 3 bases, with 5 bases of the junction left unmatched. This CDR3 reads CASSSQTGANEKLFF. The CDR3 DNA is TGTGCCAGCTCATCGCAGACAGGGGCTAATGAAAAACTGTTTTTT.

The rearrangement uses TRBV28 and TRBJ2-7, with TRBD1 matching 10 bases. With 3 bases clipped from V and 6 bases from J, the junction kept 11 bases outside the gene matches. The CDR3 contains 16 residues. Germline lookup yields CDR1 MDHEN and CDR2 SYDVKM. The CDR3 sequence is CASSFYGGQGESEQYF. Written as DNA, the CDR3 is TGTGCCAGCAGTTTCTATGGAGGACAGGGGGAAAGCGAGCAGTACTTC.